Following are 2 T cell receptor beta chains from one sample sequenced in a study of blood T cell repertoires in COVID-19. Generated by immunoSEQ multiplex PCR, the TCRdb table keeps only in-frame clones and is missing some. The repertoire includes around 250,000 clones, 80% to 90% of them detected once, and just over 6.5% sits in the top ten. The sequenced sample consisted of PBMCs or T cells enriched from blood (not recorded which). All receptors derive from a woman in her forties or fifties who had been exposed to COVID-19.

The chain's CDR3 is CASTWGGKETQYF. DNA of the CDR3: TGTGCCAGCACCTGGGGGGGGAAAGAGACCCAGTACTTC. This chain uses TRBV6-5 with TRBJ2-5; 7 bases are a match to TRBD2. V dropped 7 bases and J dropped 3; count of bases not matched to a gene: 5. The CDR3 has 13 amino acids. Germline V lookup: CDR1 MNHEY, CDR2 SVGAGI.

The V gene is TRBV7-9, the J gene TRBJ2-7, with a weak D call TRBD1 (7 bases). CDR1 SEHNR and CDR2 FQNEAQ come from the germline V gene (reference sequence). The CDR3 contains 19 residues. V lost 2 bases to trimming and J lost 2 bases, with 25 bases between them. The CDR3 nucleotides are TGTGCCAGCAGCTTAACGGATTGGACAGGAGGGGACCGGGCCTACGAGCAGTACTTC. Translating it yields CASSLTDWTGGDRAYEQYF. Full variable domain (outside the CDR3, taken from reference TRBV7-9 and TRBJ2-7): DTGVSQNPRHKITKRGQNVTFRCDPISEHNRLYWYRQTLGQGPEFLTYFQNEAQLEKSRLLSDRFSAERPKGSFSTLEIQRTEQGDSAMYLCASSLTDWTGGDRAYEQYFGPGTRLTVT.